These T cell receptor beta chains were read from a single sample in a study of human T cells and chemical hapten exposure. Each CDR3 protein gets one entry after TCRdb re-called the RACE reads with MiXCR. This table holds about 79,000 distinct CDR3 sequences, over 6.5% found once. Sequenced material: whole blood. The receptors were gathered from a male donor in good health. Some clones in this sample may be carry-over from other donors' samples. The CDR3 runs from the conserved cysteine through the conserved F or W. Fields, in order: clone size, J gene, V gene, D gene, CDR3 protein, CDR3 DNA. A D gene is named only where the DNA matches it firmly. Clone sizes are given selectively: once, few, many, or a class where the clone is expanded.

few TRBJ2-3 TRBV3-1 TRBD2 CASSQSGGRGGDTQYF TGTGCCAGCAGCCAAAGTGGAGGACGGGGGGGTGATACGCAGTATTTT
many TRBJ2-3 TRBV5-1 NA CASSLETSTDTQYF TGCGCCAGCAGCTTGGAAACTAGCACAGATACGCAGTATTTT
few TRBJ1-6 TRBV6-6 NA CASSYSADHNSPLHF TGTGCCAGCAGTTACTCGGCCGACCATAATTCACCCCTCCACTTT
few TRBJ2-4 TRBV29-1 NA CSVELLAKNIQYF TGCAGCGTTGAACTTCTAGCCAAAAACATTCAGTACTTC
many TRBJ1-4 TRBV18 NA CASSPGDNEKLFF TGTGCCAGCTCACCGGGCGATAATGAAAAACTGTTTTTT
few TRBJ2-7 TRBV6-6 TRBD2 CASSYLSSGYEQYF TGTGCCAGCAGTTACTTGTCTAGCGGCTACGAGCAGTACTTC
many TRBJ2-2 TRBV5-1 NA CASSPADLNTGELFF TGCGCCAGCAGCCCAGCCGACTTGAACACCGGGGAGCTGTTTTTT
NA TRBJ2-1 TRBV7-2 NA CASSYRTDNEQFF TGTGCCAGCAGCTACCGGACAGACAATGAGCAGTTCTTC
NA TRBJ2-3 TRBV4-3 TRBD2 CASSQVSGGVTDTQYF TGCGCCAGCAGCCAAGTCAGCGGGGGAGTGACAGATACGCAGTATTTT
few TRBJ2-5 TRBV5-1 TRBD2 CASSPGLGRGGAETQYF TGCGCCAGCAGCCCCGGCCTGGGGCGGGGGGGCGCAGAGACCCAGTACTTC
NA TRBJ2-3 TRBV6-5 NA CASSYSVQGKDTQYF TGTGCCAGCAGTTACTCAGTACAGGGCAAAGATACGCAGTATTTT
NA TRBJ1-5 TRBV20-1 TRBD1 CSAGKGQGFSSNQPQHF TGCAGTGCTGGTAAGGGACAGGGGTTTTCAAGCAATCAGCCCCAGCATTTT
NA TRBJ1-1 TRBV4-1 NA CASSPARVNTEAFF TGCGCCAGCAGCCCCGCCAGGGTGAACACTGAAGCTTTCTTT
few TRBJ2-4 TRBV15 NA CATSRVTLDRKNIQYF TGTGCCACCAGCAGAGTCACCTTAGACAGAAAAAACATTCAGTACTTC
NA TRBJ2-7 TRBV20-1 NA CSAKSRGGYEQYF TGCAGTGCTAAGAGCCGGGGAGGCTACGAGCAGTACTTC
NA TRBJ2-4 TRBV7-2 NA CASSLGRDAKNIQYF TGTGCCAGCAGCTTAGGCAGGGATGCCAAAAACATTCAGTACTTC
NA TRBJ2-7 TRBV7-9 TRBD1 CASSQGTAYEQYF TGTGCCAGCAGCCAAGGGACAGCCTACGAGCAGTACTTC
few TRBJ2-7 TRBV7-9 TRBD1 CASSPVWDRPPYEQYF TGTGCCAGCAGCCCCGTGTGGGACAGGCCCCCCTACGAGCAGTACTTC
NA TRBJ2-1 TRBV29-1 TRBD2 CSGRLAGGPRSYNEQFF TGCAGCGGCCGACTAGCGGGAGGGCCGAGGTCCTACAATGAGCAGTTCTTC